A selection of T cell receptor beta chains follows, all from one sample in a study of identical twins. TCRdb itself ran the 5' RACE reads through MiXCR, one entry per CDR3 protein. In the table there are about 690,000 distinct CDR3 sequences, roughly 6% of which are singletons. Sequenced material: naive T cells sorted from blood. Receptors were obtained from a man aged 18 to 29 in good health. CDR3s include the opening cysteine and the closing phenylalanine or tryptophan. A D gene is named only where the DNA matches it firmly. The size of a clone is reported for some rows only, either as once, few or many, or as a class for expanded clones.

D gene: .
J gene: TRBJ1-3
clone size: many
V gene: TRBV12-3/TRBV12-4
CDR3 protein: CATQGLGDTIYF
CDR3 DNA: TGTGCCACACAGGGTTTAGGAGACACCATATATTTT

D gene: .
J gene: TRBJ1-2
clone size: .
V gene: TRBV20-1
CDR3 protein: CSASRPYTF
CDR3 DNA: TGCAGTGCTTCTCGACCTTACACCTTC

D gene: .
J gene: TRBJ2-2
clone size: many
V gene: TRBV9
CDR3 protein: CASSVRGSQTGELFF
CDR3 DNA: TGTGCCAGCAGCGTTAGAGGGAGTCAAACCGGGGAGCTGTTTTTT

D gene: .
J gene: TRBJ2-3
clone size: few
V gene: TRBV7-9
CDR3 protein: CASSRGMEDTQYF
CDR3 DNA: TGTGCCAGCAGCCGAGGCATGGAAGATACGCAGTATTTT

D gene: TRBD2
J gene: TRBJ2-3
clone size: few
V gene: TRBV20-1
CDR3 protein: CSATIAGDSTDTQYF
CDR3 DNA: TGCAGTGCTACTATAGCGGGAGACAGCACAGATACGCAGTATTTT

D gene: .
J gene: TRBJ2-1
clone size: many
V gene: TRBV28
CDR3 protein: CASSSGPWEQFF
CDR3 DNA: TGTGCCAGCAGTTCAGGGCCTTGGGAGCAGTTCTTC

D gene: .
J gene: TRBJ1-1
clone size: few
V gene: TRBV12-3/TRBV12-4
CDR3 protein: CASSSTRKVNTEAFF
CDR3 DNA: TGTGCCAGCAGTTCTACTCGCAAGGTGAACACTGAAGCTTTCTTT

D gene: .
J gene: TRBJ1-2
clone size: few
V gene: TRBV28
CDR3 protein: CASSLVQDHYGYTF
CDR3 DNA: TGTGCCAGCAGTTTAGTTCAGGATCATTATGGCTACACCTTC

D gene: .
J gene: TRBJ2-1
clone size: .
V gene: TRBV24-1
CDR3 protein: CATSVSRAVYNEQFF
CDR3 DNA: TGTGCCACCAGTGTTTCTCGGGCTGTTTACAATGAGCAGTTCTTC

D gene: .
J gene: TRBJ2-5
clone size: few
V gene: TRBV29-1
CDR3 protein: CSVPFGGETQYF
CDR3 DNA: TGCAGCGTTCCATTCGGGGGAGAGACCCAGTACTTC

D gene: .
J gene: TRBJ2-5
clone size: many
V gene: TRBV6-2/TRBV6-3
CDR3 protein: CASSYSSAGDRYQETQYF
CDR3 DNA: TGTGCCAGCAGTTACTCCTCAGCGGGGGACAGATACCAAGAGACCCAGTACTTC

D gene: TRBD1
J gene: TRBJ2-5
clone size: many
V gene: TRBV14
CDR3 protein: CASSRRDRGSMLETQYF
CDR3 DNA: TGTGCCAGCAGCCGAAGGGACAGGGGGTCAATGCTGGAGACCCAGTACTTC

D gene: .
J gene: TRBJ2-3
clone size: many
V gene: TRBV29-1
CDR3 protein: CSVDREGPVDTQYF
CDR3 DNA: TGCAGCGTAGATCGGGAAGGGCCGGTGGATACGCAGTATTTT

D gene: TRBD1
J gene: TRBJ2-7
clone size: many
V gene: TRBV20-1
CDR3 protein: CSASGQGVYEQYF
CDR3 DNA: TGCAGTGCTTCGGGACAGGGGGTCTACGAGCAGTACTTC

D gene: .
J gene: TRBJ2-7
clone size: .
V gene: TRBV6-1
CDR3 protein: CASSPDRFSGKSSAYEQYF
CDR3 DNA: TGTGCCAGCAGCCCAGACAGGTTTTCTGGTAAGAGTTCGGCCTACGAGCAGTACTTC

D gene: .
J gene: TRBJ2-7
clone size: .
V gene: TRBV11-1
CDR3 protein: CASELGFSYEQYF
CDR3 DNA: TGTGCCAGCGAGTTGGGATTCTCCTACGAGCAGTACTTC

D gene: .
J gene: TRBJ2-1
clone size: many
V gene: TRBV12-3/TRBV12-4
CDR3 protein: CASPPRGADTYNEQFF
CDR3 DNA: TGTGCCAGCCCACCTCGGGGGGCAGATACCTACAATGAGCAGTTCTTC

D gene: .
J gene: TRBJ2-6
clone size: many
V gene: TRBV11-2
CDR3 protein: CASSLLPGANVLTF
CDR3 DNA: TGTGCCAGCAGCCTGCTACCTGGGGCCAACGTCCTGACTTTC

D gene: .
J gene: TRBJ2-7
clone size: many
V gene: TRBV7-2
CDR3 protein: CASSFLNYEQYF
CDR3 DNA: TGTGCCAGCAGCTTCTTAAACTACGAGCAGTACTTC

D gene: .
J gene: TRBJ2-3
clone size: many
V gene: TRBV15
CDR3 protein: CATSRDRENTQYF
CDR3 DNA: TGTGCCACCAGCAGAGATAGGGAGAATACGCAGTATTTT

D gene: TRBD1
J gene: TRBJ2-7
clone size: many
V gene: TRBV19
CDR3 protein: CASSPSGTGAYEQYF
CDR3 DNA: TGTGCCAGCAGCCCTTCCGGGACAGGGGCATACGAGCAGTACTTC

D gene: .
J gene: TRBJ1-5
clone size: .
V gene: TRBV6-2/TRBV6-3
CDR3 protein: CASGGAGQAQPQHF
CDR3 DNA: TGTGCCAGCGGCGGAGCAGGCCAAGCTCAGCCCCAGCATTTT

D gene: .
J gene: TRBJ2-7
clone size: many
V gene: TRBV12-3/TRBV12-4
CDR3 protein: CASRYSGDYQSYEQYF
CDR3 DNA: TGTGCCAGCAGGTACTCAGGGGACTATCAGTCCTACGAGCAGTACTTC

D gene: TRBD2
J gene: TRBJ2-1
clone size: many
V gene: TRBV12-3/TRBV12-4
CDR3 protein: CASSPSTSGRANEQFF
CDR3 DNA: TGTGCCAGCAGCCCCAGTACTAGCGGGAGGGCCAATGAGCAGTTCTTC

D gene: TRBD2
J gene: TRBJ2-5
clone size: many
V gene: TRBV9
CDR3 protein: CASQGGQETQYF
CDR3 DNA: TGTGCCAGCCAGGGAGGGCAAGAGACCCAGTACTTC

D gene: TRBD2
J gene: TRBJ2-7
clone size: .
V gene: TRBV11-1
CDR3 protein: CASSVTSGISGEQYF
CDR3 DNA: TGTGCCAGCAGCGTTACTAGCGGGATTTCGGGCGAGCAGTACTTC

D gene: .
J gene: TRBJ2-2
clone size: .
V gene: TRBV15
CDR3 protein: CATSRVRYGELFF
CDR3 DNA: TGTGCCACCAGCAGAGTGCGATACGGGGAGCTGTTTTTT

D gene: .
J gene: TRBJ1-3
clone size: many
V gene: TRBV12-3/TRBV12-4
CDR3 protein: CATTESSGNTIYF
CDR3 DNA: TGTGCCACCACAGAGAGCTCTGGAAACACCATATATTTT

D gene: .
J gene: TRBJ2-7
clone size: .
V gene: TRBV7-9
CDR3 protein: CASSLGGTRAYEQYF
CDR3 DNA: TGTGCCAGCAGCTTAGGTGGGACCAGGGCCTACGAGCAGTACTTC

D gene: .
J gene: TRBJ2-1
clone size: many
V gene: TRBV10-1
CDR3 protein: CASPCLSGSSYNEQFF
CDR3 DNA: TGCGCCAGCCCTTGTTTGAGCGGAAGCTCCTACAATGAGCAGTTCTTC

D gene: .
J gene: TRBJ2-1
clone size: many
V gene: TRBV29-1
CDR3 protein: CSVEQNPNYNEQFF
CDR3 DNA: TGCAGCGTCGAGCAGAACCCGAATTACAATGAGCAGTTCTTC

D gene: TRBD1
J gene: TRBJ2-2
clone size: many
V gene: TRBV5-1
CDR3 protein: CASSLRQGTAGELFF
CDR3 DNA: TGCGCCAGCAGCTTGAGACAGGGCACCGCCGGGGAGCTGTTTTTT

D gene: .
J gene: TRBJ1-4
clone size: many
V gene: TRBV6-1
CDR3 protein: CASRRVGGSNEKLFF
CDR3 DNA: TGTGCCAGCAGACGGGTTGGGGGGTCTAATGAAAAACTGTTTTTT

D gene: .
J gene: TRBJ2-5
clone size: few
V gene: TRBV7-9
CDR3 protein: CASSGAEETQYF
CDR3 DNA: TGTGCCAGCAGCGGCGCTGAAGAGACCCAGTACTTC

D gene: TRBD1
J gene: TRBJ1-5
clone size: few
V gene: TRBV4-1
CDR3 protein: CASTIGQGGQPQHF
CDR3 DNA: TGCGCCAGCACCATCGGACAGGGGGGTCAGCCCCAGCATTTT